Listed here are 13 T cell receptor beta chains from one sample, sequenced in a study of Graves' ophthalmopathy and Graves' hyperthyroidism. CDR3 regions of TCR beta were amplified from RNA transcripts. HTBI primers were used in a first-round RT-PCR, which preceded a second-round multiplex PCR. Each CDR3 protein is one row after TCRdb ran MiXCR on the multiplex PCR reads. The table records 300,000 to 400,000 distinct CDR3 sequences, roughly a sixth of them present only once. Sequencing was performed on peripheral blood. The origin of the receptors is an adult man with Graves' ophthalmopathy.

The sample holds many counts of this clonotype. The rearrangement joins TRBV19 to TRBJ1-5, with 7 bases identical to TRBD1. This CDR3 contains 15 residues. CDR1 is LNHDA, CDR2 SQIVND, per germline (reference sequence). The J segment lost 2 bases and the V segment lost 7 bases, leaving 8 bases of the junction unmatched. This CDR3 reads CASTKTGTGNQPQHF. CDR3 DNA: TGTGCCAGTACTAAAACCGGGACAGGCAATCAGCCCCAGCATTTT.

The chain combines TRBV12-3 or TRBV12-4 with TRBJ1-1; D ambiguous. The V end lost 8 bases, the J end lost 0 bases, and 13 bases lay between the germline ends. The CDR3 has 14 residues. As DNA, the CDR3 is TGTGCCAGCGGCCGGGAAGTCATGAACACTGAAGCTTTCTTT. Amino acid sequence: CASGREVMNTEAFF.

On this clonotype: A much larger clonotype is one base distant, so this may be a read error. The chain employs TRBV12-3 or TRBV12-4 and TRBJ2-4; D ambiguous. CDR3 length: 11 amino acids. In DNA, the CDR3 is TGTGCCTGCAGTTCAGGCCACATTCAGTACTTC. Translating it yields CACSSGHIQYF.

This CDR3 is CASRTLRGGYHNEQFF. Here the CDR3 DNA reads TGTGCCAGCAGGACCCTTCGAGGCGGATACCACAATGAGCAGTTCTTC. The chain joins TRBV12-3 or TRBV12-4 to TRBJ2-1; D is unclear. CDR3 size: 16 residues. V was pared by 6 bases and J by 5 bases, with 20 bases between.

This clonotype was seen at least ten times. V is TRBV6-5 and J is TRBJ2-7, with 8 bases fitting TRBD1. V was pared by 8 bases and J by 2 bases, with 8 bases of the junction left unmatched. The CDR3 extends over 14 amino acids. The germline CDR1 and CDR2 sequences are MNHEY and SVGAGI. In DNA form, the CDR3 reads TGTGCCAGCTCAATGGACAGGGCTACCTACGAGCAGTACTTC. Protein: CASSMDRATYEQYF.

This clonotype was seen a single time. The V and J genes are TRBV11-2 and TRBJ1-5, with D possibly being TRBD1 (5 bases). Trimming removed 5 bases from V and 5 bases from J, with 10 bases in between. The CDR3 runs to 13 residues. Germline CDR1 SGHAT, CDR2 FQNNGV. CDR3 sequence (DNA): TGTGCCAGCAGCGAGCCCAGGGATCAGCCCCAGCATTTT. Translated, it gives CASSEPRDQPQHF.

The table lists this clonotype with many counts. The V call is TRBV9, the J call TRBJ1-1; 7 nucleotides match TRBD1. Trimming took 3 bases from V and 7 from J; bases not matched to a gene: 6. The CDR3 totals 13 residues. The V gene's germline CDR1 is SGDLS and CDR2 YYNGEE. The CDR3 nucleotides are TGTGCCAGCAGCGGGAACGACAGGGATGAAGCTTTCTTT. It encodes CASSGNDRDEAFF.

This clonotype was detected ten times or more. The V gene is TRBV6-1, the J gene TRBJ1-2; D gene uncertain. The CDR3 has 12 amino acids. Germline CDR1 is MNHNS and CDR2 is SASEGT. V was trimmed by 1 base and J by 8 bases, leaving 8 bases between them. The CDR3 loop reads CASSEVLWGYTF. CDR3 coding DNA: TGTGCCAGCAGTGAAGTACTGTGGGGCTACACCTTC.

This chain joins TRBV28 and TRBJ2-6; no firm D call. V lost 0 bases and J 1 base, leaving 4 bases between the germline ends. The CDR3 sequence is 15 residues long. Germline CDR1 is MDHEN and CDR2 is SYDVKM. The CDR3 region has the DNA TGTGCCAGCAGTTTATGGAATTCTGGGGCCAACGTCCTGACTTTC. Protein product: CASSLWNSGANVLTF. Supplemented by reference TRBV28 and TRBJ2-6, the full variable domain reads DVKVTQSSRYLVKRTGEKVFLECVQDMDHENMFWYRQDPGLGLRLIYFSYDVKMKEKGDIPEGYSVSREKKERFSLILESASTNQTSMYLCASSLWNSGANVLTFGAGSRLTVL.

This chain links TRBV6-1 with TRBJ1-3; D unclear. This CDR3 has 13 amino acids. Trimming removed 3 bases at V and 7 bases at J, with 10 bases between. The germline gives CDR1 MNHNS, CDR2 SASEGT. CDR3 sequence reads: CASSEGGPNTIYF. CDR3 in DNA: TGTGCCAGCAGTGAGGGTGGACCTAACACCATATATTTT.

This clonotype was seen ten or more times. The chain couples TRBV11-2 to TRBJ1-5; the D gene is possibly TRBD1 (6 bases). Germline loops: CDR1 SGHAT, CDR2 FQNNGV. V was shortened by 0 bases and J by 7 bases, with 13 bases between the two germline ends. CDR3 size: 15 residues. CDR3 nucleotide sequence: TGTGCCAGCAGCTTAGATATAGGGGGGTACCAGCCCCAGCATTTT. Translating gives CASSLDIGGYQPQHF.

This clonotype was seen at least ten times. The chain recombines TRBV28 with TRBJ2-5, with D unresolved. The CDR3 is made up of 14 amino acids. V dropped 3 bases and J dropped 1 base, with 9 bases sitting between them. Germline V gene data show CDR1 as MDHEN and CDR2 as SYDVKM. Written as DNA, the CDR3 is TGTGCCAGCAGTTTTGTCACAGCCCAAGAGACCCAGTACTTC. Its translation: CASSFVTAQETQYF.

This clonotype was picked up many times. This CDR3 reads CASSLDGQANSPLHF. The DNA of the CDR3 is TGTGCCAGCAGCTTAGACGGACAGGCTAATTCACCCCTCCACTTT. The chain recombines TRBV7-2 with TRBJ1-6; TRBD1 matches 7 bases. CDR1 is SGHTA and CDR2 is FQGNSA in the germline V gene. J lost 6 bases, V lost 1 base, and 3 bases had no gene match. The CDR3 consists of 15 residues.